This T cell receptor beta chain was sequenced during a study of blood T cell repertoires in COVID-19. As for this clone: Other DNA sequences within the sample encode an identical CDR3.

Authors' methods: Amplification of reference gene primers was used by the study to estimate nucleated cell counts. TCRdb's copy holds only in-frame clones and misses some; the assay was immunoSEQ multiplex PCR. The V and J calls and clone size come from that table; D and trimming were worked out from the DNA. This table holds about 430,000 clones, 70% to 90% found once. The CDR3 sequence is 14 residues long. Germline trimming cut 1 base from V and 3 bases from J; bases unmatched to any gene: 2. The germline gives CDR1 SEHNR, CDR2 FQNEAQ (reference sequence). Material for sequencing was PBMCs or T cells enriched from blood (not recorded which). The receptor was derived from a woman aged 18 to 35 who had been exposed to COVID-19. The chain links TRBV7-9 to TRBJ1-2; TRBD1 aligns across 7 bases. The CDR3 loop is CASSLGTGDYGYTF. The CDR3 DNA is TGTGCCAGCAGCTTAGGTACAGGGGACTATGGCTACACCTTC.